Shown below are 31 T cell receptor beta chains from a single sample sequenced in a study of T cell repertoires in cytomegalovirus infection. These receptors' antigens are unknown. TCRdb re-derived calls from the reads in MiXCR, one entry per CDR3 protein. The repertoire holds about 310,000 distinct CDR3 sequences, with more than 20% as singletons. Sequencing used cultured PBMCs, obtained from culture after CMV antigen stimulation. The source of these receptors is a human donor in good health (CMV status not recorded). Some clones in this sample may be carry-over from other donors' samples.

The chain joins TRBV5-6 to TRBJ2-2; D perhaps matches TRBD2 (5 bases). The CDR3 has 15 amino acids. Germline loops: CDR1 SGHDT, CDR2 YYEEEE. V lost 5 bases and J lost 3, with 14 bases in between. The CDR3 DNA reads TGTGCCAGCAGTCCCGGACTTAGGGACACCGGGGAGCTGTTTTTT. It encodes CASSPGLRDTGELFF.

V usage is TRBV6-2 or TRBV6-3 and J usage is TRBJ2-7, with 10 bases aligning to TRBD2. Germline CDR1 is MNHEY and CDR2 is SVGEGT. J gave up 4 bases and V 5 bases, and 11 bases lay outside the gene matches. The CDR3 has 16 amino acids. The CDR3 region is CASSRSALAGAYEQYF. Here the CDR3 DNA reads TGTGCCAGCAGTCGAAGCGCGCTAGCGGGGGCTTACGAGCAGTACTTC.

This clonotype has more than one count but fewer than ten. The chain carries TRBV5-6 and TRBJ1-1; tentatively, D is TRBD1 (5 bases). V dropped 3 bases and J dropped 2 bases, with 8 bases sitting between them. Germline loops: CDR1 SGHDT, CDR2 YYEEEE. CDR3 length: 13 amino acids. The CDR3 DNA sequence: TGTGCCAGCAGCTGGGGGGTTAACACTGAAGCTTTCTTT. Its translation is CASSWGVNTEAFF.

This clonotype was seen a handful of times. The gene calls are TRBV28 and TRBJ1-2, with D maybe TRBD1 (6 bases). From germline, CDR1 is MDHEN and CDR2 SYDVKM. Trimming removed 1 base at V and 6 bases at J, with 12 bases between. The CDR3 has 14 residues. CDR3 in amino acids: CASSLSPGTNGYTF. CDR3 bases: TGTGCCAGCAGTTTATCTCCAGGGACAAATGGCTACACCTTC.

This clonotype was seen only a few times. The chain recombines TRBV6-5 with TRBJ2-1, with D perhaps matching TRBD1 or TRBD2 (5 bases each). The CDR3 has 12 residues. The ends were cut back, 7 bases at V and 10 bases at J, with 14 bases in the middle. Germline values: CDR1 MNHEY, CDR2 SVGAGI. CDR3 DNA: TGTGCCAGCACCGGATGGGGGTCGGAGCAGTTCTTC. Translation gives CASTGWGSEQFF.

This sequence joins TRBV2 and TRBJ2-3, with 9 bases identical to TRBD2. In germline, CDR1 is SNHLY, CDR2 FYNNEI. The V gene end was trimmed by 8 bases and the J gene end by 3 bases; junction bases not matched to a gene: 6. The CDR3 is 14 residues long. CDR3 nucleotides: TGTGCCAGCCGGGCGGGGGGGAGTACAGATACGCAGTATTTT. Translating it yields CASRAGGSTDTQYF. Drawing the rest from reference TRBV2 and TRBJ2-3, the complete variable domain is EPEVTQTPSHQVTQMGQEVILRCVPISNHLYFYWYRQILGQKVEFLVSFYNNEISEKSEIFDDQFSVERPDGSNFTLKIRSTKLEDSAMYFCASRAGGSTDTQYFGPGTRLTVL.

The CDR3 DNA is TGTGCCAGCAGCCCAAGGGCTAGCGGGAGGTTACCTCCCTACGAGCAGTACGTC. This gives the protein CASSPRASGRLPPYEQYV. V is TRBV7-2 and J is TRBJ2-7; 11 nucleotides line up with TRBD2. The CDR3 runs 18 residues. Germline values: CDR1 SGHTA, CDR2 FQGNSA. Germline trimming cut 5 bases from V and 2 bases from J; bases unmatched to any gene: 14.

Only a few counts were recorded for this clonotype. The J gene is TRBJ2-2, the V gene TRBV12-3 or TRBV12-4, with D unresolved. V was trimmed by 6 bases and J by 6 bases, leaving 14 bases between them. The CDR3 is made up of 14 amino acids. Here the CDR3 DNA reads TGTGCCAGCAGCCCCCCCCCGGCTCCCGGGGAGCTGTTTTTT. Translation gives CASSPPPAPGELFF.

This clonotype turned up a few times. The V gene is TRBV7-9, the J gene TRBJ2-3; 9 bases are shared with TRBD1. The CDR3 has 14 residues. Germline values: CDR1 SEHNR, CDR2 FQNEAQ (reference sequence). The ends lost 3 bases at V and 5 bases at J; junction bases unmatched: 3. In DNA form, the CDR3 reads TGTGCCAGCAGCTTGGGACAGGGAGTAGATACGCAGTATTTT. Its translation is CASSLGQGVDTQYF.

The rearrangement links TRBV12-3 or TRBV12-4 to TRBJ2-3; TRBD2 aligns across 7 bases. The CDR3 consists of 18 residues. The V and J ends lost 2 bases and 4 bases, in that order; junction bases with no gene match: 15. CDR3 sequence: CASSLYGESGGRADTQYF. Written as DNA, the CDR3 is TGTGCCAGCAGTTTATATGGGGAGAGTGGCGGGAGAGCAGATACGCAGTATTTT.

This clonotype was observed at least ten times. This chain links TRBV7-9 with TRBJ1-5, with D possibly matching TRBD1 (6 bases). CDR1 and CDR2 (germline): SEHNR, FQNEAQ (reference sequence). Trimming shortened V by 5 bases and J by 5 bases, and 16 bases separated the two germline ends. The CDR3 runs to 15 residues. CDR3 in amino acids: CASSRTGTLDQPQHF. The CDR3 nucleotides are TGTGCCAGCAGCCGCACCGGGACACTAGATCAGCCCCAGCATTTT.

This clonotype showed up just a few times. The genes are TRBV10-3 and TRBJ1-1, with TRBD1 as a possible D gene (6 bases). Germline values: CDR1 ENHRY, CDR2 SYGVKD. Trimming shortened V by 6 bases and J by 2 bases, and 16 bases separated the two germline ends. The CDR3 consists of 15 residues. DNA of the CDR3: TGTGCCATCAGAAAAGGGGGGGGTTATAACACTGAAGCTTTCTTT. Protein product: CAIRKGGGYNTEAFF.

The gene calls are TRBV20-1 and TRBJ2-7; 7 bases are shared with TRBD2. The CDR3 consists of 13 residues. The V and J ends lost 0 bases and 2 bases, in that order; junction bases with no gene match: 1. In germline, CDR1 is DFQATT, CDR2 SNEGSKA (reference sequence). The CDR3 spells CSARDGGTYEQYV. CDR3 coding DNA: TGCAGTGCTAGAGACGGGGGGACCTACGAGCAGTACGTC.

The V gene is TRBV29-1, the J gene TRBJ2-4; D not certain. Germline CDR1 is SQVTM and CDR2 is ANQGSEA. This CDR3 is 13 amino acids long. Trimming stripped 7 bases from V and 0 bases from J, with 10 bases between. CDR3 sequence: CSAMTLAKNIQYF. CDR3 sequence (DNA): TGCAGCGCGATGACCTTAGCCAAAAACATTCAGTACTTC.

This clonotype was found a few times. The chain uses TRBV20-1 and TRBJ2-7; D is ambiguous. This CDR3 comprises 13 residues. Germline V gene lookup returns CDR1 DFQATT and CDR2 SNEGSKA (reference sequence). V was cut by 1 base and J by 2 bases, with 9 bases left in between. CDR3 bases: TGCAGTGCTAGAGTGGTCTATACCTACGAGCAGTACTTC. Residues: CSARVVYTYEQYF.

This clonotype was counted between two and nine times. CDR3 nucleotides: TGTGCCAGCAGTTATCTCAACAGGGGATCCGAGCAGTACTTC. Its translation is CASSYLNRGSEQYF. The rearrangement uses TRBV6-1 and TRBJ2-7; 7 bases match TRBD1. The CDR3 runs 14 residues. The V gene end was trimmed by 5 bases and the J gene end by 6 bases; junction bases not matched to a gene: 10. CDR1 is MNHNS and CDR2 is SASEGT in the germline V gene.

This clonotype was observed a handful of times. The CDR3 DNA reads as TGTGCCAGCAGTTTCCGGTTAGAGGGAGATACGCAGTATTTT. Its protein is CASSFRLEGDTQYF. This chain links TRBV28 with TRBJ2-3; perhaps TRBD2 as D (5 bases). This CDR3 has 14 amino acids. Germline V gene data show CDR1 as MDHEN and CDR2 as SYDVKM. V lost 3 bases and J lost 5, with 12 bases in between.

This clonotype was seen only a few times. A junction boundary mismatches the germline segment, possibly from a read error. V and J are TRBV7-2 and TRBJ2-3; D remains ambiguous. Germline lookup yields CDR1 SGHTA and CDR2 FQGNSA. The CDR3 is made up of 12 amino acids. CDR3 in amino acids: CANSLMSDTQYF. As DNA, the CDR3 is TGTGCCAACAGCCTAATGTCAGATACGCAGTATTTT.

This clonotype was counted at least ten times. The V and J genes are TRBV7-2 and TRBJ1-5; D is ambiguous. The germline V gene has CDR1 SGHTA and CDR2 FQGNSA. Trimming removed 5 bases at V and 5 bases at J, with 10 bases between. The CDR3 length is 13 residues. Here the CDR3 reads CASSPDSDQPQHF. DNA of the CDR3: TGTGCCAGCAGCCCAGACTCGGATCAGCCCCAGCATTTT. Together with reference TRBV7-2 and TRBJ1-5, the CDR3 gives the full variable domain: GAGVSQSPSNKVTEKGKDVELRCDPISGHTALYWYRQSLGQGLEFLIYFQGNSAPDKSGLPSDRFSAERTGGSVSTLTIQRTQQEDSAVYLCASSPDSDQPQHFGDGTRLSIL.

This clonotype was counted ten times or more. The chain joins TRBV7-2 to TRBJ1-5, with a possible D match to TRBD1 (5 bases). V was shortened by 6 bases and J by 11 bases, with 14 bases between the two germline ends. Germline values: CDR1 SGHTA, CDR2 FQGNSA. The CDR3 is 12 residues long. Here the CDR3 DNA reads TGTGCCAGCAGAGGAAACGGGGGAGCCCAGCATTTT. Protein sequence: CASRGNGGAQHF.

This clonotype was found many times. This chain links TRBV7-2 with TRBJ2-1; 10 bases match TRBD2. V shed 5 bases, J shed 1 base, and the junction held 8 bases outside the gene matches. The germline gives CDR1 SGHTA, CDR2 FQGNSA. The CDR3 is made up of 17 amino acids. The CDR3, as DNA: TGTGCCAGCAGCCCACACCCACTAGCGGGATCCTACAATGAGCAGTTCTTC. As protein: CASSPHPLAGSYNEQFF. Filled out from reference TRBV7-2 and TRBJ2-1, the complete variable domain reads GAGVSQSPSNKVTEKGKDVELRCDPISGHTALYWYRQSLGQGLEFLIYFQGNSAPDKSGLPSDRFSAERTGGSVSTLTIQRTQQEDSAVYLCASSPHPLAGSYNEQFFGPGTRLTVL.

This clonotype was picked up a small number of times. The chain links TRBV7-8 to TRBJ2-1; the D gene could be TRBD1 or TRBD2 (6 bases each). V was clipped by 3 bases and J by 1 base, with 13 bases between them. Germline V gene data show CDR1 as SGHVS and CDR2 as FQNEAQ. CDR3 size: 16 residues. CDR3 bases: TGTGCCAGCAGCTTCCGGGGGCGTCGGTCCTACAATGAGCAGTTCTTC. It yields the protein CASSFRGRRSYNEQFF.

The chain joins TRBV11-2 to TRBJ2-1; the D gene could be TRBD1 or TRBD2 (6 bases each). Germline CDR1 is SGHAT and CDR2 is FQNNGV. The germline V and J ends were trimmed by 1 base and 9 bases, with 10 bases remaining between them. The CDR3 runs to 13 residues. For the CDR3, the DNA is TGTGCCAGCAGCTTAGGCAGGGGAGGTGAGCAGTTCTTC. Translating gives CASSLGRGGEQFF.

The table lists this clonotype with a few counts. The chain couples TRBV7-2 to TRBJ2-4, with 8 nucleotides matching TRBD2. The CDR3 has 18 amino acids. V shed 4 bases and J 0 bases; nucleotides not matched to a gene: 11. CDR1 SGHTA and CDR2 FQGNSA come from the germline V gene. CDR3 bases: TGTGCCAGCAGCTCACCCGCCACTAGCGGCCTAGCCAAAAACATTCAGTACTTC. It specifies CASSSPATSGLAKNIQYF. The complete variable domain, with remaining parts taken from reference TRBV7-2 and TRBJ2-4, reads GAGVSQSPSNKVTEKGKDVELRCDPISGHTALYWYRQSLGQGLEFLIYFQGNSAPDKSGLPSDRFSAERTGGSVSTLTIQRTQQEDSAVYLCASSSPATSGLAKNIQYFGAGTRLSVL.

This clonotype was counted between two and nine times. The CDR3 sequence is CASSEVLAGVTGELFF. DNA for the CDR3: TGTGCCAGCAGTGAAGTCCTAGCGGGAGTAACCGGGGAGCTGTTTTTT. The gene calls are TRBV6-1 and TRBJ2-2, with TRBD2 identical over 10 bases. The CDR3 is 16 amino acids. J lost 5 bases, V lost 1 base, and 4 bases had no gene match. Germline-derived CDR1 and CDR2 are MNHNS and SASEGT.

The V call is TRBV5-3, the J call TRBJ2-2; TRBD2 agrees at 7 bases. TRBV5-3 is treated as an ORF (open reading frame) with a function not yet certain. With V trimmed by 8 bases and J by 1 base, 11 bases remained unmatched. CDR3 length: 16 amino acids. Written as DNA, the CDR3 is TGTGCCAGCAGCCCGGCGGGGGAGGGGAACACCGGGGAGCTGTTTTTT. It specifies CASSPAGEGNTGELFF.

Details on this clonotype: This could be a read error, since a much larger clone is one nucleotide away. V and J are TRBV18 and TRBJ2-1; 8 bases fit TRBD2. CDR3 length: 14 residues. Germline V gene data show CDR1 as KGHSH and CDR2 as LQKENI. The V gene end was trimmed by 2 bases and the J gene end by 11 bases; junction bases not matched to a gene: 8. The CDR3 nucleotides read TGTGCCAGCTCACCAATCGGGAGGGTAAATAAGCAGTTCTTC. This encodes CASSPIGRVNKQFF.

This clonotype was observed at least ten times. The rearrangement uses TRBV19 and TRBJ2-3, with TRBD2 as a possible D gene (6 bases). The CDR3 sequence is 15 residues long. The ends were cut back, 11 bases at V and 0 bases at J, with 18 bases in the middle. Germline assignment: CDR1 LNHDA and CDR2 SQIVND (reference sequence). In nucleotides, the CDR3 is TGTGCCGCTCGCAAGTGGGGGACTAGCACAGATACGCAGTATTTT. Protein sequence: CAARKWGTSTDTQYF.

In this sample, this clonotype turned up many times. V usage is TRBV11-2 and J usage is TRBJ2-7; tentative D call: TRBD1 (5 bases). This CDR3 spans 18 amino acids. Trimming left V 1 base short and J 0 bases short, with 19 bases between. Looked up from germline, CDR1 is SGHAT and CDR2 is FQNNGV. The CDR3 reads CASSLAAFEQGNSYEQYF. CDR3 coding DNA: TGTGCCAGCAGCTTAGCGGCGTTCGAGCAGGGTAACTCCTACGAGCAGTACTTC.

The table lists this clonotype with a few counts. V gene TRBV29-1 combines with J gene TRBJ1-2, with D possibly TRBD1 on 6 matching bases. Looked up from germline, CDR1 is SQVTM and CDR2 is ANQGSEA. The length of the CDR3 is 12 residues. Trimming took 5 bases from V and 2 from J, leaving 9 bases between them. CDR3 loop: CSVTGRNYGYTF. The CDR3, as DNA: TGCAGCGTTACAGGGAGGAACTATGGCTACACCTTC.

J is TRBJ2-1 and V is TRBV25-1, with no clear D. CDR1 is MGHDK, CDR2 SYGVNS, per germline. The CDR3 is 15 amino acids. V dropped 8 bases and J dropped 0 bases, with 14 bases sitting between them. The CDR3: CASHPSGSSYNEQFF. CDR3 coding DNA: TGTGCCAGCCACCCGTCGGGCAGCTCCTACAATGAGCAGTTCTTC.